Each of the 20 T cell receptor beta chains below was sequenced from the same sample in a study of T cells in localized non-small cell lung cancer. Profiling relied on immunoSEQ multiplex PCR, and the TCRdb table lists in-frame clones only, not all of them. The sample has some 50,000 clones; around 87% are singletons. The source was PBMCs, collected before any cancer treatment. The source is a female donor with stage II lung adenocarcinoma.

The CDR3 sequence is CASSQEIVRGRYEQYF. The CDR3 DNA follows: TGTGCCAGCAGCCAAGAAATTGTCAGGGGGCGATACGAGCAGTACTTC. The genes are TRBV14 and TRBJ2-7; 8 positions agree with TRBD1. The CDR3 contains 16 residues. Germline-derived CDR1 and CDR2 are SGHDN and FVKESK. V dropped 0 bases and J dropped 4; count of bases not matched to a gene: 8.

J is TRBJ1-1 and V is TRBV29-1, with 8 bases matching TRBD1. Germline CDR1 is SQVTM and CDR2 is ANQGSEA. CDR3 length: 13 amino acids. The junction had 7 bases not matched to a gene; V was cut back by 7 bases and J by 3 bases. CDR3 sequence (DNA): TGCAGCGCTGGGACAGGCCGGGACACTGAAGCTTTCTTT. Its translation: CSAGTGRDTEAFF.

This clone has more than one count but fewer than ten. The chain employs TRBV6-1 and TRBJ1-1; TRBD1 agrees at 7 bases. CDR1 is MNHNS and CDR2 is SASEGT in the germline V gene. There are 14 residues in the CDR3. Trimming took 6 bases from V and 3 from J; bases not matched to a gene: 7. In DNA, the CDR3 is TGTGCCAGCAGAAAACAGGGGTTGGACACTGAAGCTTTCTTT. Encoded protein: CASRKQGLDTEAFF.

A note on this clone: The same CDR3 is also encoded by other DNA sequences in this sample. The rearrangement links TRBV6-1 to TRBJ2-5, with 7 bases identical to TRBD1. Germline CDR1 is MNHNS and CDR2 is SASEGT. The V and J ends lost 4 bases and 1 base, in that order; junction bases with no gene match: 6. CDR3 size: 15 residues. CDR3 nucleotide sequence: TGTGCCAGCAGTGTCCGGACAGGAGGCCAAGAGACCCAGTACTTC. Amino acids: CASSVRTGGQETQYF.

V gene TRBV7-7 combines with J gene TRBJ1-1; D unresolved. CDR1 SSHAT and CDR2 FNYEAQ come from the germline V gene (reference sequence). The CDR3 contains 13 residues. Trimming cost V 5 bases and J 2 bases, with 9 bases left between them. The CDR3 region is CASSPDSNTEAFF. The CDR3 DNA follows: TGTGCCAGCAGCCCTGACTCCAACACTGAAGCTTTCTTT. Full variable domain (remainder filled in from reference TRBV7-7 and TRBJ1-1): GAGVSQSPRYKVTKRGQDVTLRCDPISSHATLYWYQQALGQGPEFLTYFNYEAQPDKSGLPSDRFSAERPEGSISTLTIQRTEQRDSAMYRCASSPDSNTEAFFGQGTRLTVV.

The chain carries TRBV6-1 and TRBJ2-1; 11 bases are shared with TRBD1. The junction had 8 bases not matched to a gene; V was cut back by 2 bases and J by 8 bases. In germline, CDR1 is MNHNS, CDR2 SASEGT. The CDR3 runs to 16 residues. The CDR3 reads CASSEFGTGGRDEQFF. The DNA of the CDR3 is TGTGCCAGCAGTGAATTTGGGACAGGGGGTCGGGATGAGCAGTTCTTC.

The chain joins TRBV18 to TRBJ1-3; perhaps TRBD1 as D (5 bases). Trimming left V 5 bases short and J 0 bases short, with 11 bases between. This CDR3 region has 15 residues. From germline, CDR1 is KGHSH and CDR2 LQKENI. The DNA of the CDR3 is TGTGCCAGCTCATCTACGGACACCTCTGGAAACACCATATATTTT. It is translated as CASSSTDTSGNTIYF.

The rearrangement joins TRBV7-8 to TRBJ2-1; D possibly corresponds to TRBD2 (6 bases). Germline V gene data show CDR1 as SGHVS and CDR2 as FQNEAQ. CDR3 size: 14 residues. V was cut by 4 bases and J by 4 bases, with 11 bases left in between. CDR3 DNA sequence: TGTGCCAGCAGCTCGCGGGACGTTTACAATGAGCAGTTCTTC. The encoded protein is CASSSRDVYNEQFF.

The gene calls are TRBV30 and TRBJ2-5; D may be TRBD2 (6 bases). The CDR3 consists of 13 residues. V gave up 8 bases and J gave up 4 bases, with 17 bases separating them. Germline assignment: CDR1 GTSNPN and CDR2 SVGIG (reference sequence). This CDR3 reads CASSQEGAETQYF. The CDR3 DNA reads as TGTGCCAGTTCACAGGAGGGCGCAGAGACCCAGTACTTC.

This chain uses TRBV29-1 with TRBJ2-5, with D hard to call. The germline V gene has CDR1 SQVTM and CDR2 ANQGSEA. The CDR3 has 15 amino acids. Trimming removed 0 bases from V and 4 bases from J, with 15 bases in between. CDR3 sequence reads: CSVEDPEYSTETQYF. CDR3 sequence (DNA): TGCAGCGTTGAAGATCCGGAGTACTCCACAGAGACCCAGTACTTC.

The chain couples TRBV4-1 to TRBJ1-1; D not certain. Trimming removed 4 bases from V and 0 bases from J, with 6 bases in between. The CDR3 runs to 13 residues. The germline CDR1 and CDR2 sequences are MGHRA and YSYEKL. The CDR3: CASSPGVNTEAFF. DNA of the CDR3: TGCGCCAGCAGCCCGGGTGTGAACACTGAAGCTTTCTTT.

The sample holds a few counts of this clone. This sequence joins TRBV19 and TRBJ2-3; D is unclear. V was pared by 6 bases and J by 3 bases, with 16 bases between. Germline V gene data show CDR1 as LNHDA and CDR2 as SQIVND (reference sequence). This CDR3 is built from 15 residues. The CDR3 loop is CASREGPLRTDTQYF. As DNA, the CDR3 is TGTGCCAGTAGAGAAGGGCCCCTCCGGACAGATACGCAGTATTTT.

The rearrangement uses TRBV10-3 and TRBJ1-3, with D tentatively TRBD1 (5 bases). The CDR3 covers 22 residues. Per the germline V gene, CDR1 is ENHRY and CDR2 is SYGVKD. V gave up 0 bases and J gave up 4 bases, with 31 bases separating them. CDR3 bases: TGTGCCATCAGTGAGTCGGAGCCGCATTACCCGGGACTCCAGACCTCAGGAAACACCATATATTTT. Amino acid sequence: CAISESEPHYPGLQTSGNTIYF.

This chain uses TRBV18 with TRBJ1-1; the match to TRBD1 covers 9 bases. Germline CDR1 is KGHSH and CDR2 is LQKENI. Trimming removed 1 base from V and 0 bases from J; junction bases left unmatched: 3. This CDR3 contains 16 residues. CDR3 loop: CASSPLGQGLNTEAFF. DNA for the CDR3: TGTGCCAGCTCACCACTGGGACAGGGCCTGAACACTGAAGCTTTCTTT. Full variable domain (rest looked up from reference TRBV18 and TRBJ1-1): NAGVMQNPRHLVRRRGQEARLRCSPMKGHSHVYWYRQLPEEGLKFMVYLQKENIIDESGMPKERFSAEFPKEGPSILRIQQVVRGDSAAYFCASSPLGQGLNTEAFFGQGTRLTVV.

In its sample, this clone was seen a few times. This rearrangement joins TRBV10-3 to TRBJ2-1; D remains ambiguous. Between the trimmed V and J ends, which lost 0 bases and 5 bases, there was a span of 14 bases. CDR1 and CDR2 (germline): ENHRY, SYGVKD. This CDR3 has 16 residues. The CDR3 here is CAISESTREWNNEQFF. CDR3 nucleotides: TGTGCCATCAGTGAGTCGACTCGTGAGTGGAACAATGAGCAGTTCTTC.

The chain has TRBV6-1 and TRBJ2-7; 7 bases agree with TRBD2. Per the germline V gene, CDR1 is MNHNS and CDR2 is SASEGT. V lost 4 bases, J lost 1 base, and 7 bases stayed unmatched. This CDR3 contains 15 residues. The CDR3 DNA follows: TGTGCCAGCAGTGGGGGGGGTGTTGGTTCCTACGAGCAGTACTTC. Amino acid sequence: CASSGGGVGSYEQYF.

V gene TRBV2 combines with J gene TRBJ2-7, with TRBD2 matching over 12 bases. The CDR3 is 15 residues long. V shed 6 bases and J 0 bases; nucleotides not matched to a gene: 3. The V gene's germline CDR1 is SNHLY and CDR2 FYNNEI. In DNA form, the CDR3 reads TGTGCCAGCAGGATGACTAGCGGGAGCTCCTACGAGCAGTACTTC. It translates to CASRMTSGSSYEQYF.

This clone appeared once. The chain has TRBV5-1 and TRBJ2-3; TRBD2 agrees at 8 bases. CDR1 and CDR2 from the germline V gene are SGHRS and YFSETQ. The CDR3 has 14 residues. V lost 7 bases to trimming and J lost 5 bases; unmatched junction nucleotides: 9. The CDR3 loop is CASYTAGVRDTQYF. CDR3 in DNA: TGCGCCAGCTATACAGCGGGGGTTAGAGATACGCAGTATTTT.

The chain joins TRBV2 to TRBJ2-3, with D hard to call. Trimming took off 2 bases at V and 2 bases at J, with 11 bases between the two ends. This CDR3 has 15 amino acids. The V gene's germline CDR1 is SNHLY and CDR2 FYNNEI. The CDR3 nucleotides are TGTGCCAGCAGTGAATACGGCACATACACAGATACGCAGTATTTT. Amino acid sequence: CASSEYGTYTDTQYF.

The chain links TRBV19 to TRBJ2-7; possible D gene TRBD2, 5 bases. The CDR3 has 13 residues. With 3 bases removed from V and 2 bases from J, the gap between germline ends came to 8 bases. The germline CDR1 and CDR2 sequences are LNHDA and SQIVND (reference sequence). CDR3 coding DNA: TGTGCCAGTAGTATGGAGGCCGCCTACGAGCAGTACTTC. As protein: CASSMEAAYEQYF.